This section outlines one TCR beta chain sequence together with its context. Original analysis: The authors estimated nucleated cell counts from reference gene primer amplification. Data came from immunoSEQ multiplex PCR; TCRdb stores just in-frame clones and leaves some out. V and J calls plus clone size are reproduced from that table; the DNA served to infer D and trimming. The data contain about 180,000 clones, about nine tenths of them singletons. The sample comes from a study of blood T cell repertoires in COVID-19. About the research overall: Samples of COVID-19 (acute and convalescent) were obtained from the United States, Italy and Spain. T cells, B-cell-depleted T cells, or PBMCs provided the cDNA or gDNA that served as material.

The CDR3 is 16 amino acids. Germline CDR1 SNHLY, CDR2 FYNNEI. V was pared by 3 bases and J by 2 bases, with 6 bases of the junction left unmatched. The sample comprised peripheral blood. This rearrangement joins TRBV2 to TRBJ2-1; 8 nucleotides agree with TRBD2. The source is a woman in her twenties or thirties with acute or convalescent COVID-19. CDR3 DNA: TGTGCCAGCAGTGATATAGCGGGACCCGCCTACAATGAGCAGTTCTTC. Protein product: CASSDIAGPAYNEQFF. The full variable domain, with the rest looked up from reference TRBV2 and TRBJ2-1, is EPEVTQTPSHQVTQMGQEVILRCVPISNHLYFYWYRQILGQKVEFLVSFYNNEISEKSEIFDDQFSVERPDGSNFTLKIRSTKLEDSAMYFCASSDIAGPAYNEQFFGPGTRLTVL.